Sequencing of this T cell receptor (beta chain) was carried out in a study of T cells in lung cancer brain metastases. Study-wide background: Most of the roughly 20 patients had no interval therapy between resections.

Each sample used about 2–5.5 ug genomic DNA, matched between paired samples. Method: immunoSEQ multiplex PCR; TCRdb's copy keeps in-frame clones and lacks some. This repertoire shows 3,500 or so clones, roughly 90% found once; its top ten account for about 5%. Patients had resection for synchronous oligometastatic disease or delayed recurrence of a solitary brain metastasis. Trimming at V came to 7 bases and at J to 3 bases, leaving 8 bases not matched to a gene. The germline gives CDR1 SNHLY, CDR2 FYNNEI. The CDR3 consists of 15 residues. On this clone itself: Its antigen is undetermined.

Study-level findings and limits: The complete infiltrating T cell repertoire may not have been retrieved from FFPE.

The chain employs TRBV2 and TRBJ1-5, with 8 bases lining up with TRBD1. The receptor's source is a woman in her 50s with non-small cell lung cancer. The material sequenced was tumor tissue from the primary lung tumor. For the CDR3, the DNA is TGTGCCAGCACCTCACAGGGGGGTATCAATCAGCCCCAGCATTTT. Amino acids: CASTSQGGINQPQHF.